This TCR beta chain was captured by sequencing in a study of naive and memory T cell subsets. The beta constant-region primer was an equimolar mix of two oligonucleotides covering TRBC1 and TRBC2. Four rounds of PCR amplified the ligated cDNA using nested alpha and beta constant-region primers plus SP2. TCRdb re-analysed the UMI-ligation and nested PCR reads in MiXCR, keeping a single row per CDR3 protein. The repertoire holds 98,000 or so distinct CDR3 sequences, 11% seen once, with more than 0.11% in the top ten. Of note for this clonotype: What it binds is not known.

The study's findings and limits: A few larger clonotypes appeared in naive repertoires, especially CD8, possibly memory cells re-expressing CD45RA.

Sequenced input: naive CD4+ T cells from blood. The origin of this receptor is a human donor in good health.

In nucleotides, the CDR3 is TGTGCCAGCTCACCGACGAATGGGGAAAAACTGTTTTTT. Amino acid sequence: CASSPTNGEKLFF. The J gene is TRBJ1-4, the V gene TRBV18; D gene unclear. V was trimmed by 3 bases and J by 8 bases, leaving 10 bases between them. In germline, CDR1 is KGHSH, CDR2 LQKENI. The CDR3 has 13 amino acids.